Listed here is a single TCR beta chain. The source of the sample is a study of blood T cell repertoires in COVID-19. Study background: The United States, Italy and Spain supplied acute and convalescent COVID-19 samples. Sample material is recorded as cDNA or gDNA derived from T cells, B-cell-depleted T cells, or PBMCs.

In germline, CDR1 is SQVTM, CDR2 ANQGSEA. Deletions cut 5 bases from V and 8 bases from J, with 12 bases between. The CDR3 sequence is 12 residues long. Authors' analysis steps: Cell counts per sample came from amplifying reference gene primers. Assay used: immunoSEQ multiplex PCR; TCRdb lists only in-frame clones, some missing. That table gives V, J and clone size, and the DNA gave D and trimming. The sample lists over 300,000 clones; roughly 90% were seen once. The sample comprised peripheral blood. The chain employs TRBV29-1 and TRBJ1-4; TRBD1 might be the D (5 bases). The receptor's source is a man between 18 and 29 years old with active or convalescent COVID-19. The CDR3 loop reads CSVRQGGEKLFF. CDR3 bases: TGCAGCGTTCGGCAGGGTGGCGAAAAACTGTTTTTT.